Shown below are 13 T cell receptor beta chains from a single sample sequenced in a study of post-analysis software for immune sequencing data. Study outcomes and limitations: In patients, about five TRBV segments were more frequent than in controls, with TRBV5-6, TRBV5-1 and TRBV20-1 among them.

Antigens of these TCRs are unknown. cDNA libraries of TCR beta carried unique molecular identifiers. MiXCR, run by TCRdb on the PCR reads, gives a single entry per CDR3 protein. The table shows approximately 770,000 distinct CDR3 sequences, with about half occurring only once. The material sequenced was blood. These receptors originate from a girl between 5 and 17 years old with multiple sclerosis.

This chain uses TRBV20-1 with TRBJ2-1, with D unclear. The ends were cut back, 6 bases at V and 8 bases at J, with 17 bases in the middle. The CDR3 is 13 amino acids. CDR1 and CDR2 (germline): DFQATT, SNEGSKA (reference sequence). The CDR3 sequence: CSATAPASHEQFF. The CDR3 bases are TGCAGTGCCACGGCACCGGCCAGCCATGAGCAGTTCTTC.

The rearrangement joins TRBV20-1 to TRBJ1-5; D is unresolved. Trimming left V 0 bases short and J 3 bases short, with 6 bases between. The CDR3 extends over 13 amino acids. The germline CDR1 and CDR2 sequences are DFQATT and SNEGSKA (reference sequence). CDR3 region: CSARDGINQPQHF. The CDR3 DNA reads as TGCAGTGCTAGAGATGGTATCAATCAGCCCCAGCATTTT.

This chain connects TRBV20-1 to TRBJ1-2, with D tentatively TRBD1 (5 bases). Between the trimmed V and J ends, which lost 1 base and 7 bases, there was a span of 16 bases. The CDR3 extends over 14 amino acids. From germline, CDR1 is DFQATT and CDR2 SNEGSKA (reference sequence). In DNA form, the CDR3 reads TGCAGTGCTAGAGGGGGCAGGACCTTAGCTGGCTACACCTTC. Encoded protein: CSARGGRTLAGYTF.

The V and J genes are TRBV12-3 or TRBV12-4 and TRBJ2-7; TRBD1 aligns across 9 bases. The CDR3 is 16 residues long. The ends lost 3 bases at V and 4 bases at J; junction bases unmatched: 10. CDR3 protein: CASSLGGGQGIYEQYF. CDR3 DNA: TGTGCCAGCAGTTTGGGTGGAGGACAGGGGATATACGAGCAGTACTTC.

The sample holds a few counts of this clonotype. This chain uses TRBV6-5 with TRBJ1-4; D ambiguous. Germline V gives CDR1 MNHEY, CDR2 SVGAGI. The CDR3 contains 13 residues. Trimming took off 2 bases at V and 7 bases at J, with 8 bases between the two ends. The CDR3 DNA sequence: TGTGCCAGCAGTTACGACCTGGGTGAAAAACTGTTTTTT. Translated: CASSYDLGEKLFF.

The CDR3 is CSVDRRPSPYNEQFF. DNA of the CDR3: TGCAGCGTTGATCGCCGTCCAAGCCCCTACAATGAGCAGTTCTTC. The chain combines TRBV29-1 with TRBJ2-1; D is ambiguous. The V end lost 3 bases, the J end lost 2 bases, and 14 bases lay between the germline ends. CDR1 SQVTM and CDR2 ANQGSEA come from the germline V gene. This CDR3 contains 15 residues.

The chain links TRBV20-1 to TRBJ1-2; 8 positions agree with TRBD1. V trimming: 3 bases; J trimming: 6 bases; junction bases outside the gene matches: 15. The CDR3 sequence is 16 residues long. Germline values: CDR1 DFQATT, CDR2 SNEGSKA (reference sequence). CDR3 loop: CSARDRVGGWGDGYTF. Written as DNA, the CDR3 is TGCAGTGCTAGGGACAGGGTAGGGGGGTGGGGGGATGGCTACACCTTC.

The gene calls are TRBV10-3 and TRBJ2-4; a possible D gene is TRBD1 (6 bases). The J call is uncertain, as TRBJ2-7 better fits the DNA end. Germline V gene sequence: CDR1 ENHRY, CDR2 SYGVKD. This CDR3 region has 16 residues. CDR3 coding DNA: TGTGCCATCAGTGACCACCGGGGACAAAGAAGCTACGAGCAGTACTTC. Its protein is CAISDHRGQRSYEQYF.

The chain carries TRBV7-9 and TRBJ2-3; TRBD1 might be the D (5 bases). The V gene lost 0 bases and the J gene lost 6 bases, with 16 bases spanning the gap. This CDR3 spans 16 amino acids. Per the germline V gene, CDR1 is SEHNR and CDR2 is FQNEAQ (reference sequence). The CDR3 reads CASSLAEWTLGDTQYF. Written as DNA, the CDR3 is TGTGCCAGCAGCTTAGCGGAGTGGACATTGGGGGATACGCAGTATTTT.

V gene TRBV20-1 combines with J gene TRBJ2-1; D is uncertain. V lost 0 bases to trimming and J lost 8 bases, with 8 bases between them. The CDR3 spans 12 residues. The V gene's germline CDR1 is DFQATT and CDR2 SNEGSKA (reference sequence). The CDR3 coding sequence is TGCAGTGCTAGAGAGAGTGGGGATGAGCAGTTCTTC. Encoded protein: CSARESGDEQFF.

The sample holds many counts of this clonotype. The chain employs TRBV7-9 and TRBJ2-1, with D possibly TRBD2 on 6 matching bases. The V and J ends lost 5 bases and 9 bases respectively, with 26 bases between them. CDR3 length: 17 amino acids. The germline CDR1 and CDR2 sequences are SEHNR and FQNEAQ (reference sequence). CDR3 amino acids: CASSPSVIAERHIEQFF. DNA for the CDR3: TGTGCCAGCAGCCCGTCAGTGATAGCGGAGAGACACATTGAGCAGTTCTTC.

The V call is TRBV20-1, the J call TRBJ1-2; possibly TRBD1 for D (5 bases). Deletions cut 4 bases from V and 2 bases from J, with 14 bases between. The CDR3 consists of 14 residues. Germline values: CDR1 DFQATT, CDR2 SNEGSKA (reference sequence). Here the CDR3 reads CSATAMDTNYGYTF. The CDR3 DNA is TGCAGTGCTACCGCCATGGACACCAACTATGGCTACACCTTC.

This clonotype was seen a few times. The DNA for the CDR3 is TGCAGTGCTAGTGACCCGGGACAGGGGTCAGCAGATACGCAGTATTTT. As protein: CSASDPGQGSADTQYF. The chain couples TRBV20-1 to TRBJ2-3; the match to TRBD1 covers 10 bases. The CDR3 is 16 residues long. Per the germline V gene, CDR1 is DFQATT and CDR2 is SNEGSKA (reference sequence). V shed 3 bases, J shed 4 bases, and the junction held 10 bases outside the gene matches.